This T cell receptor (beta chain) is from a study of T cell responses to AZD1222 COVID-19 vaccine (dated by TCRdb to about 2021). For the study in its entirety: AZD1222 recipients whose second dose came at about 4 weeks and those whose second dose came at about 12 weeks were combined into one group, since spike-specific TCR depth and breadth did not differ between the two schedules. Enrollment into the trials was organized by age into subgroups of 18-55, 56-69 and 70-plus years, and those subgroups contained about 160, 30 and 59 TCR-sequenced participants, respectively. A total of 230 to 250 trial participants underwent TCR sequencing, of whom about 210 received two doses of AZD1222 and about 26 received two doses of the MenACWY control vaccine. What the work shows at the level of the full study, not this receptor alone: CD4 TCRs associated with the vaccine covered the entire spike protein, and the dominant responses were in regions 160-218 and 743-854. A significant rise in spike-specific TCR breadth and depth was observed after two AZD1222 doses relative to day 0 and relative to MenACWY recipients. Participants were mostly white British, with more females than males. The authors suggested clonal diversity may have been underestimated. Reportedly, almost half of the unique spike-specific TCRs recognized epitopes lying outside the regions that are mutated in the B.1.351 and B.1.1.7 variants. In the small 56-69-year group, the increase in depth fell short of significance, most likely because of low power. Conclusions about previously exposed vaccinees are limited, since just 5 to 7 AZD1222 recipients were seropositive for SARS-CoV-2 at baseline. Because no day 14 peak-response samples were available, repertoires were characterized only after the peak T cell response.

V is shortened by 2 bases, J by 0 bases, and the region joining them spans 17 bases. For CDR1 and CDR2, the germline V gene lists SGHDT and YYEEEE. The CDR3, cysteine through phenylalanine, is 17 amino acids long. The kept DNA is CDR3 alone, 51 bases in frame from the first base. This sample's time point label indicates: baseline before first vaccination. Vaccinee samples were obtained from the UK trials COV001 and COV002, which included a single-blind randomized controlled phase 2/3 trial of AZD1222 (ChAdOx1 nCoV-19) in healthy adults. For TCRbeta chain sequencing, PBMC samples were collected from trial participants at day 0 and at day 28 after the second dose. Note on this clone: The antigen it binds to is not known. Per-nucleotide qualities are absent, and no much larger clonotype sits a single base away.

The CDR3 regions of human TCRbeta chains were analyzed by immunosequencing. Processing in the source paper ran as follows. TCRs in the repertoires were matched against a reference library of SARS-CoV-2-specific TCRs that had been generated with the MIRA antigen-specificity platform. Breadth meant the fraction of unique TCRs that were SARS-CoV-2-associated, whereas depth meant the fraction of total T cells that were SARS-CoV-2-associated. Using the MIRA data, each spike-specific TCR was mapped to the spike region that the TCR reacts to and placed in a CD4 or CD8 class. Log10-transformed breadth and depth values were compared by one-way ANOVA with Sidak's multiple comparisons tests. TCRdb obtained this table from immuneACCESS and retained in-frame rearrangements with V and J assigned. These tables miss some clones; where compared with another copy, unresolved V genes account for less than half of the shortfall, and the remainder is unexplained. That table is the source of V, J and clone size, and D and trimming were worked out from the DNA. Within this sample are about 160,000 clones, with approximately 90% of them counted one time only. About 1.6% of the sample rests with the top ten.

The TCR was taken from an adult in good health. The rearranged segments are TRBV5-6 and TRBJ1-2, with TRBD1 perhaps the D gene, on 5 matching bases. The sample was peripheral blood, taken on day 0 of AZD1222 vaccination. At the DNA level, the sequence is TGTGCCAGCAGCTTCTGGGGCCGGCTTAATTCTAACTATGGCTACACCTTC. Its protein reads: CASSFWGRLNSNYGYTF.